The 28 T cell receptor beta chains listed next were all sequenced from one sample in a study of radiotherapy plus CTLA-4 blockade in lung cancer. Libraries were prepared by immunoSEQ multiplex PCR; TCRdb keeps only in-frame clonotypes and omits some of them. The sample lists 50,000 to 60,000 clones, more than 60% occurring once. This material consisted of peripheral blood, taken from a patient treated with radiotherapy plus ipilimumab. Receptors originate from a human donor with non-small cell lung cancer who had a complete response to radiotherapy plus ipilimumab.

The chain is built from TRBV13 and TRBJ2-3; 10 bases are shared with TRBD1. Per the germline V gene, CDR1 is PRHDT and CDR2 is FYEKMQ (reference sequence). V shed 6 bases, J shed 4 bases, and the junction held 7 bases outside the gene matches. The CDR3 runs to 15 residues. Written as DNA, the CDR3 is TGTGCCAGCAGTTCGGGACAGGGGATTTCAGATACGCAGTATTTT. This translates into CASSSGQGISDTQYF.

The CDR3 coding sequence is TGTGCCAGCAGCGTCGGACAGGGGGCATCCTACGAGCAGTACTTC. Protein product: CASSVGQGASYEQYF. The V call is TRBV9, the J call TRBJ2-7; TRBD1 matches 11 bases. Losses at the gene ends were 2 bases for V and 1 base for J; bases not matched to a gene: 2. The CDR3 totals 15 residues. CDR1 SGDLS and CDR2 YYNGEE come from the germline V gene.

The V and J genes are TRBV30 and TRBJ1-1; 7 bases match TRBD1. The germline CDR1 and CDR2 sequences are GTSNPN and SVGIG (reference sequence). CDR3 size: 14 residues. The ends lost 5 bases at V and 2 bases at J; junction bases unmatched: 8. CDR3 nucleotides: TGTGCCTGGTCCCGGACAGGCGGAAACACTGAAGCTTTCTTT. Amino acid sequence: CAWSRTGGNTEAFF.

The rearrangement links TRBV5-6 to TRBJ2-1, with 7 nucleotides matching TRBD2. J lost 5 bases, V lost 4 bases, and 9 bases had no gene match. Germline lookup yields CDR1 SGHDT and CDR2 YYEEEE. The CDR3 consists of 15 residues. The CDR3: CASSQASGQHNEQFF. The CDR3 DNA sequence: TGTGCCAGCAGCCAGGCTAGCGGCCAACACAATGAGCAGTTCTTC.

The V call is TRBV29-1, the J call TRBJ2-1; 7 nucleotides agree with TRBD2. Per germline, CDR1 SQVTM and CDR2 ANQGSEA. The CDR3 extends over 12 amino acids. This CDR3 reads CSKRGVSNEQFF. CDR3 in DNA: TGCAGTAAACGGGGGGTGTCCAATGAGCAGTTCTTC.

The sample holds a few counts of this clone. This chain links TRBV6-5 with TRBJ1-3; D gene uncertain. CDR1 is MNHEY and CDR2 is SVGAGI in the germline V gene. This CDR3 spans 11 amino acids. Trimming stripped 6 bases from V and 8 bases from J, with 8 bases between. CDR3 sequence reads: CASRTRDTIYF. Written as DNA, the CDR3 is TGTGCCAGCAGAACACGGGACACCATATATTTT.

The chain carries TRBV9 and TRBJ2-5; the D gene is possibly TRBD1 (5 bases). CDR1 is SGDLS, CDR2 YYNGEE, per germline. V lost 0 bases, J lost 4 bases, and 16 bases lay in between. The CDR3 is 16 residues long. DNA of the CDR3: TGTGCCAGCAGCGTAGCGGGCAGGGCCCAGGGAGAGACCCAGTACTTC. It is translated as CASSVAGRAQGETQYF.

This chain joins TRBV5-4 and TRBJ2-1, with TRBD1 matching 8 bases. The CDR3 totals 15 residues. The trim removed 4 bases at V and 0 bases at J, leaving 3 bases unmatched. In germline, CDR1 is SGHNT, CDR2 YYREEE (reference sequence). The chain's CDR3 is CASSPDRGSYNEQFF. Here the CDR3 DNA reads TGTGCCAGCAGCCCTGACAGGGGCTCCTACAATGAGCAGTTCTTC.

This chain joins TRBV4-1 and TRBJ2-5; possible D gene TRBD2, 7 bases. V was trimmed by 1 base and J by 7 bases, leaving 13 bases between them. The CDR3 contains 14 residues. Per germline, CDR1 MGHRA and CDR2 YSYEKL. CDR3 amino acids: CASSQGGGGGTQYF. In DNA, the CDR3 is TGCGCCAGCAGCCAAGGCGGGGGCGGGGGGACCCAGTACTTC.

The J gene is TRBJ2-1, the V gene TRBV19; the D gene is possibly TRBD2 (6 bases). Trimming pared 5 bases from V and 5 bases from J, leaving 13 bases between. The germline V gene encodes CDR1 LNHDA and CDR2 SQIVND (reference sequence). The length of the CDR3 is 14 residues. The CDR3 DNA follows: TGTGCCAGTAGTTCCCCCGGGGGAAACAATGAGCAGTTCTTC. This codes for CASSSPGGNNEQFF. The full variable domain, its missing parts supplied by reference TRBV19 and TRBJ2-1, is DGGITQSPKYLFRKEGQNVTLSCEQNLNHDAMYWYRQDPGQGLRLIYYSQIVNDFQKGDIAEGYSVSREKKESFPLTVTSAQKNPTAFYLCASSSPGGNNEQFFGPGTRLTVL.

The chain has TRBV7-8 and TRBJ1-5, with D possibly TRBD1 on 5 matching bases. The CDR3 runs 15 residues. Deletions cut 8 bases from V and 4 bases from J, with 18 bases between. Germline V gives CDR1 SGHVS, CDR2 FQNEAQ. The CDR3 DNA follows: TGTGCCAGCGCCCTGTCTTTGGGGGGAAATCAGCCCCAGCATTTT. Residues: CASALSLGGNQPQHF.

The V gene is TRBV4-1, the J gene TRBJ1-1, with D unclear. Germline V lookup: CDR1 MGHRA, CDR2 YSYEKL. V was trimmed by 5 bases and J by 0 bases, leaving 13 bases between them. The CDR3 loop spans 15 amino acids. In DNA form, the CDR3 reads TGCGCCAGCAGCGAAACTTTTACAGTGAACACTGAAGCTTTCTTT. It is translated as CASSETFTVNTEAFF.

This clone was seen repeatedly, ten times or more. This chain connects TRBV10-3 to TRBJ1-2; D might be TRBD1 (5 bases). The CDR3 contains 14 residues. V was trimmed by 0 bases and J by 7 bases, leaving 12 bases between them. CDR1 and CDR2 (germline): ENHRY, SYGVKD. The chain's CDR3 is CAISESGGQGGYTF. The CDR3 region has the DNA TGTGCCATCAGTGAGTCTGGTGGGCAGGGTGGCTACACCTTC.

This clone came up a few times. The DNA for the CDR3 is TGTGCCAGTAGTACCTACAGGGGGGCGTCGAACACTGAAGCTTTCTTT. Residues: CASSTYRGASNTEAFF. V usage is TRBV19 and J usage is TRBJ1-1, with 8 bases fitting TRBD1. Germline loops: CDR1 LNHDA, CDR2 SQIVND (reference sequence). The V segment lost 4 bases and the J segment 1 base; nucleotides outside the gene matches: 8. The CDR3 is 16 residues long.

The chain combines TRBV5-1 with TRBJ1-1; 7 bases are a match to TRBD1. The CDR3 runs to 14 residues. V gave up 6 bases and J gave up 5 bases; unmatched junction bases: 10. The germline gives CDR1 SGHRS, CDR2 YFSETQ. The CDR3 sequence is CASNRGQLETEAFF. The DNA of the CDR3 is TGCGCCAGCAACCGGGGACAGCTCGAGACTGAAGCTTTCTTT.

This clone was observed once. The rearrangement links TRBV25-1 to TRBJ1-3; D perhaps matches TRBD1 (6 bases). The germline CDR1 and CDR2 sequences are MGHDK and SYGVNS. CDR3 length equals 15 residues. Trimming shortened V by 2 bases and J by 0 bases, and 8 bases separated the two germline ends. CDR3 in DNA: TGTGCCAGCAGTGAAACAGGGAGCTCTGGAAACACCATATATTTT. Protein product: CASSETGSSGNTIYF. The full variable domain, in which reference TRBV25-1 and TRBJ1-3 provide the parts outside the CDR3, is EADIYQTPRYLVIGTGKKITLECSQTMGHDKMYWYQQDPGMELHLIHYSYGVNSTEKGDLSSESTVSRIRTEHFPLTLESARPSHTSQYLCASSETGSSGNTIYFGEGSWLTVV.

This clone has just a few counts. The chain employs TRBV27 and TRBJ2-1; D not certain. The CDR3 is 12 amino acids. Trimming took 5 bases from V and 4 from J, leaving 6 bases between them. From germline, CDR1 is MNHEY and CDR2 SMNVEV (reference sequence). The CDR3 DNA sequence: TGTGCCAGCAGTCCTAAATACAATGAGCAGTTCTTC. As protein: CASSPKYNEQFF.

The gene calls are TRBV14 and TRBJ1-1; 7 bases are a match to TRBD1. Germline lookup yields CDR1 SGHDN and CDR2 FVKESK. This CDR3 spans 13 amino acids. V lost 1 base to trimming and J lost 9 bases; unmatched junction nucleotides: 5. CDR3 sequence reads: CASSQGQGPKAFF. Written as DNA, the CDR3 is TGTGCCAGCAGCCAAGGACAGGGACCAAAAGCTTTCTTT.

CDR3 loop: CSADRRTEAFF. The CDR3 nucleotides read TGCAGTGCAGACAGACGAACTGAAGCTTTCTTT. This chain joins TRBV20-1 and TRBJ1-1; TRBD1 might be the D (5 bases). CDR1 and CDR2 from the germline V gene are DFQATT and SNEGSKA (reference sequence). Trimming shortened V by 6 bases and J by 5 bases, and 10 bases separated the two germline ends. This CDR3 spans 11 amino acids.

J is TRBJ2-1 and V is TRBV16; 10 nucleotides match TRBD2. J gave up 4 bases and V 0 bases, and 3 bases lay outside the gene matches. The germline gives CDR1 KGHSY, CDR2 FQNENV. The CDR3 totals 16 residues. The CDR3 DNA reads as TGTGCCAGCAGCCAATCCCAGCGGGGGGGATACAATGAGCAGTTCTTC. This codes for CASSQSQRGGYNEQFF.

This chain joins TRBV7-9 and TRBJ2-7; 11 bases are shared with TRBD1. The CDR3 consists of 13 residues. Germline trimming cut 6 bases from V and 5 bases from J; bases unmatched to any gene: 3. Germline V gene data show CDR1 as SEHNR and CDR2 as FQNEAQ (reference sequence). The DNA for the CDR3 is TGTGCCAGCAGTTGGACAGGGGGCGACGAGCAGTACGTC. As protein: CASSWTGGDEQYV.

The chain carries TRBV2 and TRBJ2-7; maybe TRBD2 (7 bases). The CDR3 covers 14 residues. Germline assignment: CDR1 SNHLY and CDR2 FYNNEI. V lost 4 bases, J lost 2 bases, and 12 bases lay in between. CDR3 region: CASSAGGGTYEQYF. In nucleotides, the CDR3 is TGTGCCAGCAGTGCGGGGGGCGGGACCTACGAGCAGTACTTC.

This chain uses TRBV30 with TRBJ2-5, with 12 bases lining up with TRBD2. CDR1 is GTSNPN, CDR2 SVGIG, per germline (reference sequence). Trimming cost V 2 bases and J 5 bases; bases outside gene matches: 12. CDR3 length: 17 residues. CDR3 DNA: TGTGCCTGGAGTTTGATGACTAGCGGGAGACCCCGGGAGACCCAGTACTTC. Amino acid sequence: CAWSLMTSGRPRETQYF.

CDR3 sequence reads: CACGLGQGLGEQYF. The CDR3 region has the DNA TGTGCCTGTGGTTTGGGACAGGGTTTAGGCGAGCAGTACTTC. This chain links TRBV30 with TRBJ2-7; 9 bases fit TRBD1. This CDR3 contains 14 residues. Germline-derived CDR1 and CDR2 are GTSNPN and SVGIG (reference sequence). V lost 6 bases, J lost 6 bases, and 12 bases stayed unmatched.

This clone has more than one count but fewer than ten. This chain connects TRBV2 to TRBJ2-5; 10 bases agree with TRBD1. The CDR3 extends over 15 amino acids. Germline CDR1 SNHLY, CDR2 FYNNEI. J lost 5 bases, V lost 6 bases, and 9 bases had no gene match. The CDR3 nucleotides read TGTGCCAGCAGAATGATGACAGGGGGCCTGGAGACCCAGTACTTC. Translating gives CASRMMTGGLETQYF.

The chain has TRBV15 and TRBJ2-7; unclear D gene. V shed 0 bases and J shed 1 base, with 7 bases lying between them. Germline CDR1 reads LNHNV; CDR2 reads YYDKDF (reference sequence). The length of the CDR3 is 14 residues. CDR3 DNA: TGTGCCACCAGCAGAGATTCAGATTCCTACGAGCAGTACTTC. Its translation is CATSRDSDSYEQYF.

This sequence joins TRBV2 and TRBJ1-1; TRBD1 might be the D (5 bases). Germline loops: CDR1 SNHLY, CDR2 FYNNEI. V lost 0 bases and J 0 bases, leaving 8 bases between the germline ends. This CDR3 region has 15 residues. Written as DNA, the CDR3 is TGTGCCAGCAGTGAAGCGCAGGGCCTGAACACTGAAGCTTTCTTT. It codes for CASSEAQGLNTEAFF.

This clone was counted a few times. The chain employs TRBV7-9 and TRBJ2-1, with D maybe TRBD2 (7 bases). Between the trimmed V and J ends, which lost 2 bases and 9 bases, there was a span of 14 bases. Germline-derived CDR1 and CDR2 are SEHNR and FQNEAQ (reference sequence). The CDR3 is 14 residues long. As DNA, the CDR3 is TGTGCCAGCAGCTTAAGTCGCGGGGGCAGTGAGCAGTTCTTC. Residues: CASSLSRGGSEQFF.